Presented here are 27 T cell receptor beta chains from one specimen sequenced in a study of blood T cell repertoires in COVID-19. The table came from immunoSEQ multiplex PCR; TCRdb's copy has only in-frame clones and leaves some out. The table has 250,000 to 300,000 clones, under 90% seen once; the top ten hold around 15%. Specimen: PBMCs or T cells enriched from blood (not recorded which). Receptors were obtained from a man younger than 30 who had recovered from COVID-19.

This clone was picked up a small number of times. The CDR3 spells CASSSMSTEINSPLHF. CDR3 in DNA: TGTGCCAGCAGCTCCATGTCGACAGAAATTAATTCACCCCTCCACTTT. The chain has TRBV7-9 and TRBJ1-6; tentative D call: TRBD1 (5 bases). V was shortened by 4 bases and J by 6 bases, with 16 bases between the two germline ends. The CDR3 runs to 16 residues. Germline CDR1 and CDR2: SEHNR and FQNEAQ (reference sequence).

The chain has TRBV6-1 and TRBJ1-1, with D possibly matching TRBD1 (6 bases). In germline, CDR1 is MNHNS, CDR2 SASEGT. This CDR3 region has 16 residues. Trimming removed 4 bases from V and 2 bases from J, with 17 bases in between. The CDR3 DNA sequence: TGTGCCAGCAGTGGGAGGTCAGGGGTTAGAAACACTGAAGCTTTCTTT. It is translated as CASSGRSGVRNTEAFF.

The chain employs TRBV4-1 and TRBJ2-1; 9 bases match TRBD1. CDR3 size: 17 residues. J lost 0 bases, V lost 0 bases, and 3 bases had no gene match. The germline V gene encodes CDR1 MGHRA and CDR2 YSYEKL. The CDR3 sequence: CASSQDGTGSSYNEQFF. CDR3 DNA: TGCGCCAGCAGCCAAGATGGGACAGGGAGCTCCTACAATGAGCAGTTCTTC.

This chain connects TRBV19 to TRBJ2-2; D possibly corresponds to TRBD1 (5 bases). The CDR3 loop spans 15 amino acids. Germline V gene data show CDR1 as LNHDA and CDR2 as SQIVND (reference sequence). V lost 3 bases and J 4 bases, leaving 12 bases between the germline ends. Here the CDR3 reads CASSIRAGRTGELFF. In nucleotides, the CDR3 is TGTGCCAGTAGTATCCGGGCAGGGCGCACCGGGGAGCTGTTTTTT.

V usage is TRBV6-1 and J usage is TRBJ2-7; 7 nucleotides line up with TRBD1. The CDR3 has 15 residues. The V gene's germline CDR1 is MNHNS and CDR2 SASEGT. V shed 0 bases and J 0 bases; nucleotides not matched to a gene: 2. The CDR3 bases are TGTGCCAGCAGTGAAGCGACAGGGCTCTCCTACGAGCAGTACTTC. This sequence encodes CASSEATGLSYEQYF.

The CDR3: CSGGLKLNTDTQYF. The CDR3 bases are TGCAGCGGAGGACTCAAACTCAACACAGATACGCAGTATTTT. The chain has TRBV29-1 and TRBJ2-3, with a weak D call TRBD2 (5 bases). V shed 7 bases and J shed 2 bases, with 16 bases lying between them. This CDR3 has 14 amino acids. Germline V gene sequence: CDR1 SQVTM, CDR2 ANQGSEA.

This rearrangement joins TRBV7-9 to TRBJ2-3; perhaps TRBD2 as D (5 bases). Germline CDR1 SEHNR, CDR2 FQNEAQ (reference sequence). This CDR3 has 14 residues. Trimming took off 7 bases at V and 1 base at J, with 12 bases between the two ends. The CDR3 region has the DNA TGTGCCAGCATACACTTCGGGGGCACAGATACGCAGTATTTT. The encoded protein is CASIHFGGTDTQYF.

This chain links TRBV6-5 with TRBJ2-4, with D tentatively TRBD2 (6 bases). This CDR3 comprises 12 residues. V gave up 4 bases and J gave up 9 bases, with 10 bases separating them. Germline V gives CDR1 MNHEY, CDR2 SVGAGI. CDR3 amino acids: CASSSPRGIQYF. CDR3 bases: TGTGCCAGCAGTTCCCCGCGGGGCATTCAGTACTTC.

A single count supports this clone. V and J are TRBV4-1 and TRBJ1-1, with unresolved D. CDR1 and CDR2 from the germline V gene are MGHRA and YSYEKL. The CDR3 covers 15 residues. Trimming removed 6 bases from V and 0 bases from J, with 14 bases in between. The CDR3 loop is CASRDREIMNTEAFF. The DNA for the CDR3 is TGCGCCAGCAGGGACCGGGAGATTATGAACACTGAAGCTTTCTTT.

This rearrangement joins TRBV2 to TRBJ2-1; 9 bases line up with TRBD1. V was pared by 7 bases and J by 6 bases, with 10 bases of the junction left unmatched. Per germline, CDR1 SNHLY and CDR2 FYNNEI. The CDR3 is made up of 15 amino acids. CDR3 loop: CASIGTTGGSNEQFF. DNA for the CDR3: TGTGCCAGCATCGGTACGACAGGGGGAAGCAATGAGCAGTTCTTC.

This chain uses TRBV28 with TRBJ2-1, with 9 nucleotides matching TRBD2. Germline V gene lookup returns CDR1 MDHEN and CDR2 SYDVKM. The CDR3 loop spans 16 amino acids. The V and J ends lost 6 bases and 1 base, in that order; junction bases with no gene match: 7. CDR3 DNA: TGTGCCAGCAGGGTAGCGGGAGAGTTGTCCTACAATGAGCAGTTCTTC. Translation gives CASRVAGELSYNEQFF.

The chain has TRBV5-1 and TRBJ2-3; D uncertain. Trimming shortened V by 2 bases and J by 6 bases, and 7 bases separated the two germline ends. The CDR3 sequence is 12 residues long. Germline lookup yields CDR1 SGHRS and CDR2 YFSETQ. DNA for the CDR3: TGCGCCAGCAGCTTAAACATGGATACGCAGTATTTT. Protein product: CASSLNMDTQYF.

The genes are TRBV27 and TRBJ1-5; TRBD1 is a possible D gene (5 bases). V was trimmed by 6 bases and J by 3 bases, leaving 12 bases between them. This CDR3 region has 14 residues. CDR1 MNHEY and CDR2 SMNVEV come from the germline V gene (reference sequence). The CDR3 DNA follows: TGTGCCAGCAGCCCTTCAGGGAACAATCAGCCCCAGCATTTT. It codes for CASSPSGNNQPQHF.

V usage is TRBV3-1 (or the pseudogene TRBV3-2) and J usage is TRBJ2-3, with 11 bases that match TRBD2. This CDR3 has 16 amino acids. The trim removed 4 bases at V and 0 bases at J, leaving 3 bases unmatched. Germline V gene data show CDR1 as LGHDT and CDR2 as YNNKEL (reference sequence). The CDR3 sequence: CASSLGTSGSTDTQYF. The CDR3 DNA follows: TGTGCCAGCAGCCTGGGGACTAGCGGAAGCACAGATACGCAGTATTTT.

DNA for the CDR3: TGTGCCAGCTCACAAGAGGAGTCCACTGAAGCTTTCTTT. Encoded protein: CASSQEESTEAFF. The chain combines TRBV18 with TRBJ1-1, with unresolved D. The CDR3 is 13 residues long. V was trimmed by 4 bases and J by 4 bases, leaving 10 bases between them. CDR1 is KGHSH, CDR2 LQKENI, per germline. Variable domain in full (rest from reference TRBV18 and TRBJ1-1): NAGVMQNPRHLVRRRGQEARLRCSPMKGHSHVYWYRQLPEEGLKFMVYLQKENIIDESGMPKERFSAEFPKEGPSILRIQQVVRGDSAAYFCASSQEESTEAFFGQGTRLTVV.

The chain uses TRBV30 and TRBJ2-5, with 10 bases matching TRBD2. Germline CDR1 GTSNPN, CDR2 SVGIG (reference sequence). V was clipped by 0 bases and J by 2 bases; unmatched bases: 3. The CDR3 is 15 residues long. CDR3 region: CAWSVSSGGQETQYF. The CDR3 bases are TGTGCCTGGAGTGTGTCTAGCGGGGGACAAGAGACCCAGTACTTC.

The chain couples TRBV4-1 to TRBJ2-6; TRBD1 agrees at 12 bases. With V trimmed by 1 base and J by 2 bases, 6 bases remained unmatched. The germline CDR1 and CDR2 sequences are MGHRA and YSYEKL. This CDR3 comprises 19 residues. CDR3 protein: CASSQAPGTGGAGANVLTF. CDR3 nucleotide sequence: TGCGCCAGCAGCCAAGCACCCGGGACAGGGGGCGCTGGGGCCAACGTCCTGACTTTC.

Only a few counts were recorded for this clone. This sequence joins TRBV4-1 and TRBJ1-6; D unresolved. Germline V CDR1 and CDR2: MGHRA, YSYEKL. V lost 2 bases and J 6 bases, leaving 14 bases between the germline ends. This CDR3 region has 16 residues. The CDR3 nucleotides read TGCGCCAGCAGCCAAAGAGGCCATAGAGGTAATTCACCCCTCCACTTT. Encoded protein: CASSQRGHRGNSPLHF.

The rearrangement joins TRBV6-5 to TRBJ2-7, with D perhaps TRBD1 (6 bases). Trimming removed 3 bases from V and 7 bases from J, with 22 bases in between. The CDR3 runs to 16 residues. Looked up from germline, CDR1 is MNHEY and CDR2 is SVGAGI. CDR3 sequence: CASSYHRQVGLREQYF. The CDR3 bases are TGTGCCAGCAGTTATCATAGACAGGTGGGCCTGAGAGAGCAGTACTTC.

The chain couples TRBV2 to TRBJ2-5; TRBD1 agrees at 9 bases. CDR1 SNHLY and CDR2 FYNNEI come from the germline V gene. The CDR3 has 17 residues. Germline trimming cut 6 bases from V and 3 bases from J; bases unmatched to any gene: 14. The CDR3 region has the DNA TGTGCCAGCAGCCCCGGAAACAGGGGGCGCCTTAAAGAGACCCAGTACTTC. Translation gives CASSPGNRGRLKETQYF. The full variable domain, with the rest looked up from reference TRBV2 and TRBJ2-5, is EPEVTQTPSHQVTQMGQEVILRCVPISNHLYFYWYRQILGQKVEFLVSFYNNEISEKSEIFDDQFSVERPDGSNFTLKIRSTKLEDSAMYFCASSPGNRGRLKETQYFGPGTRLLVL.

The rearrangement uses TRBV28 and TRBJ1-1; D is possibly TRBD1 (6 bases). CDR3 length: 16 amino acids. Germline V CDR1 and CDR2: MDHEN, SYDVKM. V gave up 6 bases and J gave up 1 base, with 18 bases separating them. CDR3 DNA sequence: TGTGCCAGCAGCTTTTTCCGGACAGCGGCGAACACTGAAGCTTTCTTT. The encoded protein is CASSFFRTAANTEAFF.

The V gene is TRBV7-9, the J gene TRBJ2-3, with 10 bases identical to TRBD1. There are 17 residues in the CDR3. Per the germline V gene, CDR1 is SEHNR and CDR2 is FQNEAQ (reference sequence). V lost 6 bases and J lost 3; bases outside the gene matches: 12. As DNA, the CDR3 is TGTGCCAGCAGGAGAGTGTACCGGGACAGGGGAACAGATACGCAGTATTTT. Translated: CASRRVYRDRGTDTQYF.

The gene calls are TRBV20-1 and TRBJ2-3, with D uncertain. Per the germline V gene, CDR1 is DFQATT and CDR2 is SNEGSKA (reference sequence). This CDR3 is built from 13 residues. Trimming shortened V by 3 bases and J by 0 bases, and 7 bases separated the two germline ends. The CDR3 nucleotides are TGCAGTGCTAGTGTCGGGAGCACAGATACGCAGTATTTT. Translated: CSASVGSTDTQYF.

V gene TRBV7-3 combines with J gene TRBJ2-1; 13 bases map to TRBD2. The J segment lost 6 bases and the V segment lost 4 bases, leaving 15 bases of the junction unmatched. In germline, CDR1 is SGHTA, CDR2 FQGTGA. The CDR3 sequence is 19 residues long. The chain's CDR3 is CASSSGEGLAGTLGNEQFF. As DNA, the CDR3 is TGTGCCAGCAGCTCAGGGGAGGGACTAGCGGGGACTTTGGGCAATGAGCAGTTCTTC.

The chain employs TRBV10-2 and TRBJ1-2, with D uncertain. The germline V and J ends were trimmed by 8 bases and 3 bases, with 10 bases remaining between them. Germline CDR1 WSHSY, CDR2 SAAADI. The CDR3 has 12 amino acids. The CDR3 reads CASSQADYGYTF. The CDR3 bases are TGCGCCAGCTCCCAGGCTGACTATGGCTACACCTTC.

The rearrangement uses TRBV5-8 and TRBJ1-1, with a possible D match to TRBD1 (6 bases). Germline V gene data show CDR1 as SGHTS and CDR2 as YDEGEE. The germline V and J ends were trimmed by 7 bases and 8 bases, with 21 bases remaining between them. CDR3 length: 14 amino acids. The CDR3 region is CASHREFWMKEAFF. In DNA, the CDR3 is TGTGCCAGCCACAGGGAGTTTTGGATGAAAGAAGCTTTCTTT.

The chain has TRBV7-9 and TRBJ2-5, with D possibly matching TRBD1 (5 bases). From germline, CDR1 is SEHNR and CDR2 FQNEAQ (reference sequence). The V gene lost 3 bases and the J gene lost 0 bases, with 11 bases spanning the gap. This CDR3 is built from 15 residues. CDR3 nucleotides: TGTGCCAGCAGCTTTGGTCAGGGTAACCAAGAGACCCAGTACTTC. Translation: CASSFGQGNQETQYF.